This T cell receptor (beta chain) is drawn from a study of radiation and T cells in renal cell carcinoma. Study information: Nephrectomy followed 15 Gy stereotactic body radiation by 4 weeks.

Specified time point: baseline pretreatment blood. Treatment specified: 15 Gy SBRT to primary tumor, nephrectomy 4 weeks later. The patient's renal cell carcinoma had clear cell pathology. Germline V CDR1 and CDR2: MNHEY, SMNVEV (reference sequence). The CDR3 sequence is 15 residues long. With 2 bases removed from V and 8 bases from J, the gap between germline ends came to 16 bases. The repertoire was sequenced with immunoSEQ multiplex PCR; TCRdb's copy has only in-frame clones and lacks some. The sample has 90,000 to 100,000 clones, 75% to 90% seen once; the top ten hold roughly 8%. This chain joins TRBV27 and TRBJ2-1, with D possibly TRBD1 on 6 matching bases. The TCR sequence derives from a man aged 50 to 60 with renal cell carcinoma. The sequenced sample was blood, obtained from a patient whose treatment included radiotherapy and nephrectomy. CDR3 sequence: CASSLTGQNIDEQFF. CDR3 DNA: TGTGCCAGCAGTTTAACCGGACAGAATATCGATGAGCAGTTCTTC.